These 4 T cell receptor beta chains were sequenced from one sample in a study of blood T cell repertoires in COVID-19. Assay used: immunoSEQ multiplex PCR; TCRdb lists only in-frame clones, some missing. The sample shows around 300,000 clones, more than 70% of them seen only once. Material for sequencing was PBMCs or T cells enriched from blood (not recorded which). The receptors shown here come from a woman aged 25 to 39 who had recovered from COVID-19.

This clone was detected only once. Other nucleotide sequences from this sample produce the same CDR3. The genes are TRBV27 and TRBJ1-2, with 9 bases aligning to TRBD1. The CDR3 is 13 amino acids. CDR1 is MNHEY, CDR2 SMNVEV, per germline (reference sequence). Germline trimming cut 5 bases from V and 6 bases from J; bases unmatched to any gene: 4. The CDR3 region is CASSPWTGDGYTF. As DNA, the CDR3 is TGTGCCAGCAGTCCCTGGACAGGGGATGGCTACACCTTC.

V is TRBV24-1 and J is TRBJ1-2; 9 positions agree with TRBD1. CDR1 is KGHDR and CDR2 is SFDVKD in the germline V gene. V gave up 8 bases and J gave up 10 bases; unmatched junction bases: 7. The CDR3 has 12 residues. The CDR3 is CATNSGQGPYTF. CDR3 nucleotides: TGTGCCACCAATTCGGGACAGGGACCCTACACCTTC.

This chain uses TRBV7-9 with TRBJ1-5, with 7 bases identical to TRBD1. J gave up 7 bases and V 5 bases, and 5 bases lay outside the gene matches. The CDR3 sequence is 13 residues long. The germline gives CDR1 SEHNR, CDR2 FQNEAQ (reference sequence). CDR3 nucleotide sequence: TGTGCCAGCAGCCAGTGGGACAGCCAGCCCCAGCATTTT. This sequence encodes CASSQWDSQPQHF.

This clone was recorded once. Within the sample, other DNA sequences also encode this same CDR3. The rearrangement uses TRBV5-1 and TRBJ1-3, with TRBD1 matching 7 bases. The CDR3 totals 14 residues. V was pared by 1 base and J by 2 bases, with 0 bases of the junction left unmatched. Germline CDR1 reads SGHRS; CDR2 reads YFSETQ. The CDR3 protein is CASSLQGAGNTIYF. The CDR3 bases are TGCGCCAGCAGCTTGCAGGGGGCTGGAAACACCATATATTTT. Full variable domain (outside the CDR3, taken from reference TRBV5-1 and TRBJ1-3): KAGVTQTPRYLIKTRGQQVTLSCSPISGHRSVSWYQQTPGQGLQFLFEYFSETQRNKGNFPGRFSGRQFSNSRSEMNVSTLELGDSALYLCASSLQGAGNTIYFGEGSWLTVV.